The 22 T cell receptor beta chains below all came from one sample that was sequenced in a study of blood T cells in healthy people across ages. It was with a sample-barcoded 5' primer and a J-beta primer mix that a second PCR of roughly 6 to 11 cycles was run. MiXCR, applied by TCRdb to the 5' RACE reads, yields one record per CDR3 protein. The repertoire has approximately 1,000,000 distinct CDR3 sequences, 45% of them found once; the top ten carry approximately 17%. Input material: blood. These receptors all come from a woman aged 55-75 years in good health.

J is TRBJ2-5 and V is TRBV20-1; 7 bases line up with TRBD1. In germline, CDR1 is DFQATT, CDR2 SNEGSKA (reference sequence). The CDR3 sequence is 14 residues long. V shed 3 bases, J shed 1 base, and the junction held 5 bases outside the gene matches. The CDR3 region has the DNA TGCAGTGCTAGCAGACAGGGAAGCCAAGAGACCCAGTACTTC. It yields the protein CSASRQGSQETQYF.

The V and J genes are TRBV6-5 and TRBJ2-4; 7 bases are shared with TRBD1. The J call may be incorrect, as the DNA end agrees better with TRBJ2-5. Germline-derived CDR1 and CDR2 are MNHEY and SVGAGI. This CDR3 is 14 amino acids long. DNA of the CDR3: TGTGCCAGCAGGCAAGCGTGGGGACAGGAGACCCAGTACTTC. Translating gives CASRQAWGQETQYF.

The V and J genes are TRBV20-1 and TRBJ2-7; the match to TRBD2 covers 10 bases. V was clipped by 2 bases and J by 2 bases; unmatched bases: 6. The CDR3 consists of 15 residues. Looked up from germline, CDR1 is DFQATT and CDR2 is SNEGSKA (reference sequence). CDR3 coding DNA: TGCAGTGCTAGACCCCTAGCGGGAGTTCCCTACGAGCAGTACTTC. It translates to CSARPLAGVPYEQYF.

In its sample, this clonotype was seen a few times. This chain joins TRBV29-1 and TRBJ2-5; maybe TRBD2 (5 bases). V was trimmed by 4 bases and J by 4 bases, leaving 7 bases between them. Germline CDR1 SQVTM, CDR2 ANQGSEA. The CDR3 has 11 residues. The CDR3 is CSVGGRETQYF. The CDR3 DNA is TGCAGCGTTGGTGGGAGAGAGACCCAGTACTTC.

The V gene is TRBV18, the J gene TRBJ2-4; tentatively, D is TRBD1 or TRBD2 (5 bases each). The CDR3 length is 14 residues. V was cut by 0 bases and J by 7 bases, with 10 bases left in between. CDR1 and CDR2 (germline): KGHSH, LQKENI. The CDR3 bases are TGTGCCAGCTCACCACCGGGGGTACCGAACATTCAGTACTTC. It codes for CASSPPGVPNIQYF.

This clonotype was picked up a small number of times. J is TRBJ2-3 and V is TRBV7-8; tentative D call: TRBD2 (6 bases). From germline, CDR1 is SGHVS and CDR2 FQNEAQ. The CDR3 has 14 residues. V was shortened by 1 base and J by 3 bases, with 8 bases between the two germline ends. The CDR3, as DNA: TGTGCCAGCAGCTTAGAACTAGCTACAGATACGCAGTATTTT. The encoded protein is CASSLELATDTQYF.

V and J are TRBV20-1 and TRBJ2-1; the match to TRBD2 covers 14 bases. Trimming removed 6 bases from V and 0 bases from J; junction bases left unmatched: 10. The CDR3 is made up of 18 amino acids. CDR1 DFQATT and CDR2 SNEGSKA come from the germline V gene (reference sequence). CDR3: CSAPPGTSGSYSYNEQFF. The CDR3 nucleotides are TGCAGTGCGCCTCCGGGGACTAGCGGGAGTTACTCCTACAATGAGCAGTTCTTC.

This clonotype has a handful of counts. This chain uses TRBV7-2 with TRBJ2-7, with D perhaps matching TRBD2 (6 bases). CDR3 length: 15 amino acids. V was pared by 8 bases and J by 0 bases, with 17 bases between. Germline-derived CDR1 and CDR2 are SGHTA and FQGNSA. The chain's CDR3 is CASAWRAASSYEQYF. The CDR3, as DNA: TGTGCCAGCGCCTGGAGGGCGGCGAGCTCCTACGAGCAGTACTTC.

The CDR3 nucleotides read TGTGCCAGCTCACCACCAACAATGGAGACCCAGTACTTC. As protein: CASSPPTMETQYF. The chain joins TRBV18 to TRBJ2-5; D ambiguous. The ends were cut back, 0 bases at V and 5 bases at J, with 7 bases in the middle. There are 13 residues in the CDR3. Germline CDR1 and CDR2: KGHSH and LQKENI.

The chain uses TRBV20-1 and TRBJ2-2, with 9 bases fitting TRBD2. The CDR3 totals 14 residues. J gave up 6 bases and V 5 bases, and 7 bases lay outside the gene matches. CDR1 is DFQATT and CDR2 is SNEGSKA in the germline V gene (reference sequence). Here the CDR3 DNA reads TGCAGTGCTGTAGCGGGAGTCATGGCCGGGGAGCTGTTTTTT. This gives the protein CSAVAGVMAGELFF.

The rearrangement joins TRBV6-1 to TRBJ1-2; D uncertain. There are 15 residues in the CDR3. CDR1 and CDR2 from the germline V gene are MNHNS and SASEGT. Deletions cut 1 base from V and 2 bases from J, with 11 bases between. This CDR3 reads CASSEGPGGNYGYTF. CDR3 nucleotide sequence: TGTGCCAGCAGTGAAGGCCCAGGAGGCAACTATGGCTACACCTTC.

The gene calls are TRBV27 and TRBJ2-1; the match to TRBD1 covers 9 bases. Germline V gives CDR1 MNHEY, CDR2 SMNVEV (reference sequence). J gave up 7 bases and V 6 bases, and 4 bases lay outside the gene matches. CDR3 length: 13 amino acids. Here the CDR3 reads CASRGDRANEQFF. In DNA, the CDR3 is TGTGCCAGCAGGGGGGACAGGGCGAATGAGCAGTTCTTC.

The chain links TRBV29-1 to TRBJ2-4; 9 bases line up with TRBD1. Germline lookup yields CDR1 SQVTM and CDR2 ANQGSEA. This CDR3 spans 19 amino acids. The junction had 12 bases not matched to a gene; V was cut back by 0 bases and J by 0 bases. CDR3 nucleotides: TGCAGCGTTGAAGAGAGGGACAGGGCCGCCAATTTAGCCAAAAACATTCAGTACTTC. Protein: CSVEERDRAANLAKNIQYF.

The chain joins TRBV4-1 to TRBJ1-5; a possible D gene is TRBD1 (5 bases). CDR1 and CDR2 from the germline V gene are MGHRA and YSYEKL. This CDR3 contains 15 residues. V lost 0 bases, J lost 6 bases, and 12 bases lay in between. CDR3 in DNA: TGCGCCAGCAGCCAAGAAGGAGGGGCGCCTCAGCCCCAGCATTTT. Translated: CASSQEGGAPQPQHF.

The CDR3 DNA sequence: TGTGCCAGCAGCTTGGGTAGGGGGCGAGGGTGCGAGCAGTACTTC. Amino acid sequence: CASSLGRGRGCEQYF. The genes are TRBV5-6 and TRBJ2-1; TRBD1 aligns across 7 bases. The DNA end is a closer match to TRBJ2-7, so the J assignment may be wrong. The CDR3 runs to 15 residues. Germline V gene data show CDR1 as SGHDT and CDR2 as YYEEEE.

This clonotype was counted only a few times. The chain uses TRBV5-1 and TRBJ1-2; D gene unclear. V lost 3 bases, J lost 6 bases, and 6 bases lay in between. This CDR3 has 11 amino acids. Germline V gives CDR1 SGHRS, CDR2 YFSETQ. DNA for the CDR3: TGCGCCAGCAGCTCCGGACATGGCTACACCTTC. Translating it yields CASSSGHGYTF.

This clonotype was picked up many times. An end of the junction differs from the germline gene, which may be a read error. CDR3 in DNA: TGTGCCAGCAGCTTGGCTGCGGGGGGCACAGATACGCAGTATTTT. Translation: CASSLAAGGTDTQYF. J is TRBJ2-3 and V is TRBV5-1, with 7 bases fitting TRBD2. Germline V CDR1 and CDR2: SGHRS, YFSETQ. The CDR3 consists of 15 residues.

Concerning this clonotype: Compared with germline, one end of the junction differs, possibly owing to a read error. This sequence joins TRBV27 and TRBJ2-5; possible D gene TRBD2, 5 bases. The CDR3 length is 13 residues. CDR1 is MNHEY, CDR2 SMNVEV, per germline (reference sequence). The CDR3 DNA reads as TGTGCCATCAGTGTAGCGTACCAAGAGACCCAGTACTTC. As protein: CAISVAYQETQYF.

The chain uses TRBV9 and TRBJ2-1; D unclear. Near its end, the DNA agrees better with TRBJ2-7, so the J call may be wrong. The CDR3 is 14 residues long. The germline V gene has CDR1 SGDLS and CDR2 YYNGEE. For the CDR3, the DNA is TGTGCCAGCAGCGTAGGAGTGGCCTACAATGAGCAGTACTTC. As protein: CASSVGVAYNEQYF.

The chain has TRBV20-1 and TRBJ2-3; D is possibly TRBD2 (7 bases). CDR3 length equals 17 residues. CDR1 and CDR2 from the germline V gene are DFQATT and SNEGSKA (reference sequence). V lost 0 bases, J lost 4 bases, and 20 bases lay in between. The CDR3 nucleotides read TGCAGTGCTAGAGATACCGGGGAGGGTGGGGGCCCAGATACGCAGTATTTT. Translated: CSARDTGEGGGPDTQYF.

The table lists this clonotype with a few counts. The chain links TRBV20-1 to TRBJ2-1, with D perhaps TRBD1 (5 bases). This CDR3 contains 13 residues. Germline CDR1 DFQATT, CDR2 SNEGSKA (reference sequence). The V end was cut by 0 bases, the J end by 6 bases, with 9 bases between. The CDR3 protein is CSARDSQGNEQFF. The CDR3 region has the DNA TGCAGTGCTAGAGATAGTCAGGGCAATGAGCAGTTCTTC.

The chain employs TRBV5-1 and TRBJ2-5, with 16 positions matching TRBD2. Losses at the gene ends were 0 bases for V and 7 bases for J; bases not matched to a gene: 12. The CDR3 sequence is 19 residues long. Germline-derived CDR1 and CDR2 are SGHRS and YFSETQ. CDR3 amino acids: CASSLVRGTSGRALGTQYF. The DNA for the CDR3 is TGCGCCAGCAGCTTGGTTCGTGGGACTAGCGGGAGGGCCCTTGGGACCCAGTACTTC.